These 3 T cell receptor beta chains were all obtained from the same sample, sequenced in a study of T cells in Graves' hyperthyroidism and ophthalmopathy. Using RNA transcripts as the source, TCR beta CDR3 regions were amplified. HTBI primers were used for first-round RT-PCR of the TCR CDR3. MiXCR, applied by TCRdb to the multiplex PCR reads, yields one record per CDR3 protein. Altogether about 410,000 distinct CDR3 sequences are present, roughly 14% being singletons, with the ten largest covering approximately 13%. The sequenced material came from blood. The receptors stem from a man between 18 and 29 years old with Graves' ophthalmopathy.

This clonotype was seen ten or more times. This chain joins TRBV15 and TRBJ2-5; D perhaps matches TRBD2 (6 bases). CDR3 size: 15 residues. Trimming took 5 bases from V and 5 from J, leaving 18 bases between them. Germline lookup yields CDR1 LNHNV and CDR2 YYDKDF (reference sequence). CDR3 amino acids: CATSPEAGYGETQYF. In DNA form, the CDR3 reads TGTGCCACCAGCCCCGAGGCGGGATACGGGGAGACCCAGTACTTC. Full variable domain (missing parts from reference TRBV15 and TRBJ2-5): DAMVIQNPRYQVTQFGKPVTLSCSQTLNHNVMYWYQQKSSQAPKLLFHYYDKDFNNEADTPDNFQSRRPNTSFCFLDIRSPGLGDTAMYLCATSPEAGYGETQYFGPGTRLLVL.

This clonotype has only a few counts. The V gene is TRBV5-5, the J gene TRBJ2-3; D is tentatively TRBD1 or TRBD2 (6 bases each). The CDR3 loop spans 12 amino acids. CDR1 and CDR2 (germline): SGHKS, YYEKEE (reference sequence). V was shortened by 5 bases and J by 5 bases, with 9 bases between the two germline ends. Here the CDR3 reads CASRGGLDTQYF. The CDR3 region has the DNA TGTGCCAGCAGGGGGGGCCTAGATACGCAGTATTTT.

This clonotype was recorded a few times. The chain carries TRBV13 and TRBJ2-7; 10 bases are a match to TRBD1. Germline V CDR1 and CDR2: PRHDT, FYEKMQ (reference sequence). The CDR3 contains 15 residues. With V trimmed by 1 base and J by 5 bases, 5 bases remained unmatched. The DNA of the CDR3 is TGTGCCAGCAGCTTAGAAGGGACAGGGGTGAACGAGCAGTACTTC. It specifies CASSLEGTGVNEQYF.